This T cell receptor (beta chain) is from a study of T-cell reconstitution after alpha-beta-depleted transplantation in children. This CDR3 is built from 16 residues. With 0 bases removed from V and 1 base from J, the gap between germline ends came to 10 bases. CDR1 is SGHRS, CDR2 YFSETQ, per germline. The TCRbeta library was prepared with unique molecular identifiers. Each CDR3 protein gets one entry after TCRdb re-called the PCR reads with MiXCR. The sample lists under 850,000 distinct CDR3 sequences; 10% to 15% were seen once. In its sample, this clonotype was seen once. This clonotype was obtained from a girl aged 2-10 years with congenital amegakaryocytic thrombocytopenia, due to receive a stem cell transplant. This material consisted of PBMCs, taken before TCRalphabeta/CD19-depleted stem cell transplant. The chain uses TRBV5-1 and TRBJ2-2; D gene unclear. For the CDR3, the DNA is TGCGCCAGCAGCTTGGCTCGACTCCAGAACACCGGGGAGCTGTTTTTT. It codes for CASSLARLQNTGELFF.